The 3 T cell receptor beta chains reported below all come from one sample, sequenced in a study of T cell changes during pregnancy in multiple sclerosis. The table came from immunoSEQ multiplex PCR; TCRdb's copy has only in-frame clones and leaves some out. The sample holds approximately 50,000 clones, approximately 91% seen once. The sample was CD8+ T cells from peripheral blood mononuclear cells, taken after pregnancy. The receptors stem from a female donor with multiple sclerosis, enrolled in a pregnancy study.

The V call is TRBV5-1, the J call TRBJ2-1, with 14 nucleotides matching TRBD2. CDR3 length: 14 residues. Germline V lookup: CDR1 SGHRS, CDR2 YFSETQ. Trimming took 7 bases from V and 7 from J; bases not matched to a gene: 4. Written as DNA, the CDR3 is TGCGCCAGCCGGACTAGCGGGGGGATTAATGAGCAGTTCTTC. It yields the protein CASRTSGGINEQFF.

The V gene is TRBV6-4, the J gene TRBJ2-1; 16 bases are shared with TRBD2. The CDR3 is 15 residues long. The germline gives CDR1 MRHNA, CDR2 SNTAGT. The V segment lost 6 bases and the J segment 9 bases; nucleotides outside the gene matches: 5. The CDR3 DNA is TGTGCCAGCAGGGGACTAGCGGGGGGGCCAGGTGAGCAGTTCTTC. It encodes CASRGLAGGPGEQFF.

V gene TRBV5-4 combines with J gene TRBJ1-2, with D perhaps matching TRBD1 (6 bases). Deletions cut 0 bases from V and 4 bases from J, with 10 bases between. Per the germline V gene, CDR1 is SGHNT and CDR2 is YYREEE (reference sequence). There are 14 residues in the CDR3. The CDR3: CASSLGRGAYGYTF. In nucleotides, the CDR3 is TGTGCCAGCAGCTTGGGACGGGGGGCCTATGGCTACACCTTC.